This passage covers 8 T cell receptor beta chains from one sample sequenced in a study of blood T cells in healthy people across ages. A second PCR, run for about 7 to 12 cycles, used a sample-barcoded 5' primer plus a J-beta primer mix. TCRdb analysed the 5' RACE reads with MiXCR anew, one entry per CDR3 protein. This table has approximately 1,700,000 distinct CDR3 sequences, about 39% appearing once. The specimen was blood. Source of these receptors: a human donor in good health.

This clonotype showed up just a few times. The V and J genes are TRBV10-3 and TRBJ2-3, with unresolved D. Germline-derived CDR1 and CDR2 are ENHRY and SYGVKD. The CDR3 contains 14 residues. Trimming took 0 bases from V and 4 from J, leaving 8 bases between them. The CDR3 reads CAISESAGSDTQYF. CDR3 bases: TGTGCCATCAGTGAGTCTGCCGGGTCAGATACGCAGTATTTT.

This clonotype was seen ten or more times. The chain is built from TRBV7-9 and TRBJ1-2; 8 bases match TRBD1. The V and J ends lost 4 bases and 4 bases, in that order; junction bases with no gene match: 5. CDR3 length equals 14 residues. Germline V lookup: CDR1 SEHNR, CDR2 FQNEAQ (reference sequence). Here the CDR3 reads CASSSGQGGYGYTF. CDR3 coding DNA: TGTGCCAGCAGCTCCGGACAGGGTGGCTATGGCTACACCTTC.

This clonotype was picked up a small number of times. V and J are TRBV2 and TRBJ2-7, with D tentatively TRBD2 (6 bases). This CDR3 region has 13 residues. Germline CDR1 and CDR2: SNHLY and FYNNEI. Trimming left V 4 bases short and J 5 bases short, with 12 bases between. This CDR3 reads CASSAEGRHEQYF. The CDR3 coding sequence is TGTGCCAGCAGTGCGGAGGGGAGGCACGAGCAGTACTTC.

Of note for this clonotype: This may be a read error: a much more frequent sequence differs by one nucleotide. The chain recombines TRBV29-1 with TRBJ2-7, with D possibly matching TRBD1 (5 bases). The V and J ends lost 4 bases and 0 bases respectively, with 13 bases between them. The CDR3 runs to 14 residues. Germline CDR1 SQVTM, CDR2 ANQGSEA. CDR3 residues: CSVVKGPHSYEQYF. DNA for the CDR3: TGCAGCGTTGTTAAGGGGCCTCACTCCTACGAGCAGTACTTC.

The chain joins TRBV7-8 to TRBJ1-1; D ambiguous. Germline V CDR1 and CDR2: SGHVS, FQNEAQ. This CDR3 region has 14 residues. Trimming removed 2 bases from V and 1 base from J, with 8 bases in between. The CDR3 sequence: CASSLSISNTEAFF. The CDR3 DNA follows: TGTGCCAGCAGCTTATCAATCTCGAACACTGAAGCTTTCTTT.

This clonotype was seen only a few times. The chain carries TRBV12-5 and TRBJ2-3; D is possibly TRBD1 (5 bases). The CDR3 contains 17 residues. Trimming removed 3 bases from V and 0 bases from J, with 16 bases in between. Germline lookup yields CDR1 LGHNT and CDR2 FRNRAP. This CDR3 is CASGFTTELTSTDTQYF. For the CDR3, the DNA is TGTGCTAGTGGTTTCACGACAGAACTGACTAGCACAGATACGCAGTATTTT.

This clonotype was counted ten times or more. V gene TRBV5-1 combines with J gene TRBJ1-1; D gene uncertain. Looked up from germline, CDR1 is SGHRS and CDR2 is YFSETQ. V gave up 0 bases and J gave up 1 base, with 4 bases separating them. The CDR3 contains 13 residues. CDR3 bases: TGCGCCAGCAGCTTGGTTACGAACACTGAAGCTTTCTTT. It specifies CASSLVTNTEAFF.

This clonotype was detected many times. The chain joins TRBV7-6 to TRBJ2-5; D uncertain. Per the germline V gene, CDR1 is SGHVS and CDR2 is FNYEAQ. The CDR3 runs to 12 residues. The V end lost 2 bases, the J end lost 5 bases, and 6 bases lay between the germline ends. The CDR3 nucleotides are TGTGCCAGCAGCTTAAGTTGGGAGACCCAGTACTTC. It is translated as CASSLSWETQYF. Complete variable domain (other parts from reference TRBV7-6 and TRBJ2-5): GAGVSQSPRYKVTKRGQDVALRCDPISGHVSLYWYRQALGQGPEFLTYFNYEAQQDKSGLPNDRFSAERPEGSISTLTIQRTEQRDSAMYRCASSLSWETQYFGPGTRLLVL.